This passage covers 27 T cell receptor beta chains from one sample sequenced in a study of T cell responses to AZD1222 COVID-19 vaccine. Clones were sequenced by immunoSEQ multiplex PCR, and TCRdb holds only the in-frame ones, with some missing. The sample shows around 190,000 clones, 85% to 95% of them seen only once. The sample in question was peripheral blood, obtained on day 0 of AZD1222 vaccination. The receptors were sampled from an adult in good health.

This sequence joins TRBV6-5 and TRBJ2-7, with D unclear. Germline CDR1 and CDR2: MNHEY and SVGAGI. The V end was cut by 6 bases, the J end by 4 bases, with 10 bases between. The CDR3 runs 12 residues. The chain's CDR3 is CASSPGPYEQYF. CDR3 DNA: TGTGCCAGCAGCCCGGGCCCGTACGAGCAGTACTTC.

The chain carries TRBV6-6 and TRBJ1-5; possibly TRBD1 for D (5 bases). CDR1 and CDR2 from the germline V gene are MNHNY and SVGAGI (reference sequence). This CDR3 has 15 residues. V shed 7 bases and J shed 0 bases, with 13 bases lying between them. For the CDR3, the DNA is TGTGCCAGCAACGACGGGGGGTATAGCAATCAGCCCCAGCATTTT. It translates to CASNDGGYSNQPQHF.

V usage is TRBV19 and J usage is TRBJ2-3; 11 nucleotides align to TRBD2. Germline V gene data show CDR1 as LNHDA and CDR2 as SQIVND (reference sequence). V lost 10 bases to trimming and J lost 2 bases; unmatched junction nucleotides: 5. The CDR3 is 14 residues long. This chain's CDR3 is CATTLAGATDTQYF. The CDR3 DNA reads as TGTGCCACTACACTAGCGGGGGCCACAGATACGCAGTATTTT. Complete variable domain (other parts from reference TRBV19 and TRBJ2-3): DGGITQSPKYLFRKEGQNVTLSCEQNLNHDAMYWYRQDPGQGLRLIYYSQIVNDFQKGDIAEGYSVSREKKESFPLTVTSAQKNPTAFYLCATTLAGATDTQYFGPGTRLTVL.

The V gene is TRBV18, the J gene TRBJ2-6, with 8 bases that match TRBD1. The CDR3 has 16 amino acids. Per germline, CDR1 KGHSH and CDR2 LQKENI. J gave up 2 bases and V 5 bases, and 5 bases lay outside the gene matches. The CDR3 DNA follows: TGTGCCAGCTCAGGCCAGGGGGCGCCTGGGGCCAACGTCCTGACTTTC. Encoded protein: CASSGQGAPGANVLTF.

This rearrangement joins TRBV10-3 to TRBJ1-3; TRBD1 is a possible D gene (5 bases). Germline V gene data show CDR1 as ENHRY and CDR2 as SYGVKD. Trimming took 6 bases from V and 4 from J, leaving 13 bases between them. This CDR3 spans 14 amino acids. The CDR3 coding sequence is TGTGCCATCAGACCCTCGGGACGGGGAAACACCATATATTTT. This encodes CAIRPSGRGNTIYF.

In this sample, this clone turned up a few times. V and J are TRBV7-2 and TRBJ1-1; TRBD1 might be the D (5 bases). Germline V CDR1 and CDR2: SGHTA, FQGNSA. This CDR3 is built from 15 residues. Trimming stripped 6 bases from V and 6 bases from J, with 20 bases between. CDR3 sequence: CASSLEGIGAAEAFF. The CDR3 DNA sequence: TGTGCCAGCAGTTTGGAAGGTATTGGGGCAGCTGAAGCTTTCTTT.

The rearrangement joins TRBV28 to TRBJ1-2, with TRBD1 matching over 8 bases. The CDR3 is made up of 14 amino acids. Trimming took 3 bases from V and 7 from J; bases not matched to a gene: 7. Germline assignment: CDR1 MDHEN and CDR2 SYDVKM. The CDR3 region is CASSLSFRGLGYTF. CDR3 DNA sequence: TGTGCCAGCAGTTTGTCTTTCAGGGGGCTTGGCTACACCTTC.

The gene calls are TRBV7-2 and TRBJ1-5; D uncertain. This CDR3 spans 15 amino acids. Germline values: CDR1 SGHTA, CDR2 FQGNSA. Trimming took 2 bases from V and 1 from J, leaving 9 bases between them. The CDR3 sequence is CASSLWSASNQPQHF. The CDR3 DNA reads TGTGCCAGCAGCTTATGGTCTGCCAGCAATCAGCCCCAGCATTTT.

A single count supports this clone. The chain links TRBV6-6 to TRBJ1-2, with 8 bases matching TRBD1. V was pared by 6 bases and J by 0 bases, with 6 bases of the junction left unmatched. Germline V gives CDR1 MNHNY, CDR2 SVGAGI (reference sequence). There are 15 residues in the CDR3. As DNA, the CDR3 is TGTGCCAGCAGCCGCTCGACAGGGGCTAACTATGGCTACACCTTC. This codes for CASSRSTGANYGYTF.

The chain joins TRBV6-5 to TRBJ2-6, with unresolved D. V was shortened by 4 bases and J by 2 bases, with 6 bases between the two germline ends. Germline V CDR1 and CDR2: MNHEY, SVGAGI. The CDR3 covers 14 residues. The chain's CDR3 is CASSLETGANVLTF. CDR3 sequence (DNA): TGTGCCAGCAGTTTGGAGACTGGGGCCAACGTCCTGACTTTC.

This clone has only a few counts. This sequence joins TRBV7-2 and TRBJ2-7; D possibly corresponds to TRBD2 (5 bases). The CDR3 length is 16 residues. V lost 1 base, J lost 5 bases, and 18 bases lay in between. From germline, CDR1 is SGHTA and CDR2 FQGNSA. CDR3 in DNA: TGTGCCAGCAGCTTAGTCGCCCGACGCAGCGGTGACGAGCAGTACTTC. Encoded protein: CASSLVARRSGDEQYF. The whole variable domain, filled in from reference TRBV7-2 and TRBJ2-7, reads GAGVSQSPSNKVTEKGKDVELRCDPISGHTALYWYRQSLGQGLEFLIYFQGNSAPDKSGLPSDRFSAERTGGSVSTLTIQRTQQEDSAVYLCASSLVARRSGDEQYFGPGTRLTVT.

This rearrangement joins TRBV7-2 to TRBJ2-5, with D possibly TRBD1 on 6 matching bases. Trimming stripped 5 bases from V and 5 bases from J, with 18 bases between. Per germline, CDR1 SGHTA and CDR2 FQGNSA. CDR3 size: 15 residues. The chain's CDR3 is CASSTGSSGLETQYF. The CDR3 DNA reads as TGTGCCAGCAGCACAGGGTCCTCGGGGCTTGAGACCCAGTACTTC.

V usage is TRBV7-9 and J usage is TRBJ1-2, with a weak D call TRBD1 (5 bases). The CDR3 is 13 residues long. The germline V and J ends were trimmed by 5 bases and 4 bases, with 11 bases remaining between them. Germline lookup yields CDR1 SEHNR and CDR2 FQNEAQ (reference sequence). CDR3 region: CASSPGLAYGYTF. The CDR3 DNA reads as TGTGCCAGCAGCCCAGGGCTCGCCTATGGCTACACCTTC.

The chain recombines TRBV5-1 with TRBJ2-2; TRBD1 matches at 8 bases. The CDR3 has 16 amino acids. Germline V gene sequence: CDR1 SGHRS, CDR2 YFSETQ. Trimming cost V 5 bases and J 0 bases; bases outside gene matches: 6. The chain's CDR3 is CASRTGQGANTGELFF. CDR3 sequence (DNA): TGCGCCAGCAGAACTGGACAGGGAGCGAACACCGGGGAGCTGTTTTTT.

This chain joins TRBV5-1 and TRBJ2-3, with D perhaps matching TRBD2 (7 bases). Germline CDR1 is SGHRS and CDR2 is YFSETQ. Trimming pared 0 bases from V and 0 bases from J, leaving 14 bases between. There are 17 residues in the CDR3. CDR3 in DNA: TGCGCCAGCAGCTTGGCCCTAGGGGGGGCTAGCACAGATACGCAGTATTTT. Protein product: CASSLALGGASTDTQYF.

The chain couples TRBV18 to TRBJ1-5; D call uncertain. CDR3 size: 15 residues. Germline CDR1 is KGHSH and CDR2 is LQKENI. The ends were cut back, 1 base at V and 4 bases at J, with 11 bases in the middle. CDR3 nucleotide sequence: TGTGCCAGCTCACCACAGGGTGACGGAAATCAGCCCCAGCATTTT. Encoded protein: CASSPQGDGNQPQHF.

The CDR3 DNA sequence: TGTGCCACCCGACTAGACTCCTACAATGAGCAGTTCTTC. It translates to CATRLDSYNEQFF. The chain joins TRBV5-4 to TRBJ2-1, with TRBD2 as a possible D gene (6 bases). This CDR3 has 13 residues. The ends were cut back, 9 bases at V and 0 bases at J, with 10 bases in the middle. In germline, CDR1 is SGHNT, CDR2 YYREEE (reference sequence).

The chain links TRBV4-1 to TRBJ1-5; a weak D match, TRBD1 (5 bases). The germline gives CDR1 MGHRA, CDR2 YSYEKL. The CDR3 has 16 residues. Trimming took 4 bases from V and 2 from J, leaving 15 bases between them. The DNA for the CDR3 is TGCGCCAGCAGCCCAGCGTGGGGAGGGGGCAATCAGCCCCAGCATTTT. It yields the protein CASSPAWGGGNQPQHF.

The chain uses TRBV5-6 and TRBJ1-6; TRBD1 matches at 9 bases. Germline V gives CDR1 SGHDT, CDR2 YYEEEE. V lost 0 bases to trimming and J lost 10 bases; unmatched junction nucleotides: 5. The CDR3 totals 15 residues. DNA for the CDR3: TGTGCCAGCAGCTTGGGGGACAGGGTACGGTCACCCCTCCACTTT. Amino acid sequence: CASSLGDRVRSPLHF.

The gene calls are TRBV11-2 and TRBJ1-1; D not certain. Germline values: CDR1 SGHAT, CDR2 FQNNGV. The V end lost 7 bases, the J end lost 0 bases, and 15 bases lay between the germline ends. The CDR3 covers 15 residues. The DNA of the CDR3 is TGTGCCAGCAACCCGATAGGGAGAATGAACACTGAAGCTTTCTTT. This codes for CASNPIGRMNTEAFF.

Here the CDR3 reads CASSPVGETQYF. The CDR3 nucleotides are TGTGCCAGCAGTCCCGTTGGCGAGACCCAGTACTTC. This chain connects TRBV14 to TRBJ2-5; the D is unclear. Trimming stripped 6 bases from V and 5 bases from J, with 10 bases between. The CDR3 sequence is 12 residues long. CDR1 is SGHDN and CDR2 is FVKESK in the germline V gene.

This clone showed up just a few times. The CDR3 spells CAISDLGNTEAFF. In nucleotides, the CDR3 is TGTGCCATCAGTGACTTAGGGAACACTGAAGCTTTCTTT. This rearrangement joins TRBV10-3 to TRBJ1-1; D ambiguous. V was trimmed by 3 bases and J by 1 base, leaving 6 bases between them. CDR3 length equals 13 residues. Per the germline V gene, CDR1 is ENHRY and CDR2 is SYGVKD.

The chain joins TRBV27 to TRBJ1-2, with 7 nucleotides matching TRBD1. Germline V gene lookup returns CDR1 MNHEY and CDR2 SMNVEV (reference sequence). The CDR3 is made up of 15 amino acids. The junction had 6 bases not matched to a gene; V was cut back by 5 bases and J by 0 bases. The CDR3 loop reads CASSPRDSPNYGYTF. The CDR3 region has the DNA TGTGCCAGCAGTCCGAGGGACAGTCCTAACTATGGCTACACCTTC.

The DNA for the CDR3 is TGTGCCAGCGGGGACAGGGATGATACGCAGTATTTT. Protein sequence: CASGDRDDTQYF. The chain joins TRBV6-5 to TRBJ2-3, with 9 bases lining up with TRBD1. CDR3 length: 12 amino acids. In germline, CDR1 is MNHEY, CDR2 SVGAGI. Losses at the gene ends were 8 bases for V and 6 bases for J; bases not matched to a gene: 3.

This chain joins TRBV15 and TRBJ1-5; no clear D. The CDR3 extends over 14 amino acids. V was shortened by 1 base and J by 0 bases, with 4 bases between the two germline ends. The germline gives CDR1 LNHNV, CDR2 YYDKDF (reference sequence). The CDR3 here is CATSRGHSNQPQHF. The DNA of the CDR3 is TGTGCCACCAGCAGAGGCCATAGCAATCAGCCCCAGCATTTT.

The count of this clone is one. The chain uses TRBV7-2 and TRBJ2-3, with D perhaps assigned TRBD1 or TRBD2 (5 bases each). Trimming pared 4 bases from V and 0 bases from J, leaving 17 bases between. This CDR3 region has 17 residues. CDR1 is SGHTA, CDR2 FQGNSA, per germline. The CDR3 DNA is TGTGCCAGCAGCTCTAATCCGATGGGGGTGAGCACAGATACGCAGTATTTT. Its protein product is CASSSNPMGVSTDTQYF.

The chain recombines TRBV5-1 with TRBJ1-3, with TRBD1 matching 8 bases. CDR3 size: 16 residues. Germline V gene sequence: CDR1 SGHRS, CDR2 YFSETQ. V lost 4 bases, J lost 4 bases, and 10 bases stayed unmatched. This CDR3 is CASSPDRENGGNTIYF. The CDR3 bases are TGCGCCAGCAGCCCGGACAGGGAGAATGGGGGAAACACCATATATTTT.